This T cell receptor beta chain originates from a study of vaccination and CD4 T cells after COVID-19. In the study overall: Investigators drew the post-COVID samples a median around 98 days after diagnosis, with a range of 35 to 161. General study results and limits: Median about 90% of reactive clones detected in convalescent patients emerged only post-vaccination.

V gave up 6 bases and J gave up 3 bases; unmatched junction bases: 7. The CDR3 length is 14 residues. Germline loops: CDR1 MNHEY, CDR2 SMNVEV (reference sequence). Treatment meaning: roughly ten-day PBMC culture with coronavirus spike peptide pools or control peptides (ViraFEST assay). First, ViraFEST expanded antigen-specific T cells with peptide pools, and next it sequenced the TCRs. Positive PCR dates spanned March to December 2020, predating US Alpha, Beta and Delta variants. This clonotype was counted only a few times. What it recognizes is unknown. Cultured CD4+ T cell DNA was sequenced using the Oncomine TCR Beta short-read assay. TCRdb reprocessed the PCR reads with MiXCR, giving one entry per CDR3 protein. The data show about 20,000 distinct CDR3 sequences, around 55% seen once.

This receptor was identified in a human donor who had recovered from COVID-19. The sample comprised CD4+ T cells from blood, cultured in vitro. This sequence joins TRBV27 and TRBJ1-1; the match to TRBD1 covers 7 bases. This CDR3 is CASRFRTGDTEAFF. The CDR3 coding sequence is TGTGCCAGCAGGTTCCGGACAGGAGACACTGAAGCTTTCTTT.